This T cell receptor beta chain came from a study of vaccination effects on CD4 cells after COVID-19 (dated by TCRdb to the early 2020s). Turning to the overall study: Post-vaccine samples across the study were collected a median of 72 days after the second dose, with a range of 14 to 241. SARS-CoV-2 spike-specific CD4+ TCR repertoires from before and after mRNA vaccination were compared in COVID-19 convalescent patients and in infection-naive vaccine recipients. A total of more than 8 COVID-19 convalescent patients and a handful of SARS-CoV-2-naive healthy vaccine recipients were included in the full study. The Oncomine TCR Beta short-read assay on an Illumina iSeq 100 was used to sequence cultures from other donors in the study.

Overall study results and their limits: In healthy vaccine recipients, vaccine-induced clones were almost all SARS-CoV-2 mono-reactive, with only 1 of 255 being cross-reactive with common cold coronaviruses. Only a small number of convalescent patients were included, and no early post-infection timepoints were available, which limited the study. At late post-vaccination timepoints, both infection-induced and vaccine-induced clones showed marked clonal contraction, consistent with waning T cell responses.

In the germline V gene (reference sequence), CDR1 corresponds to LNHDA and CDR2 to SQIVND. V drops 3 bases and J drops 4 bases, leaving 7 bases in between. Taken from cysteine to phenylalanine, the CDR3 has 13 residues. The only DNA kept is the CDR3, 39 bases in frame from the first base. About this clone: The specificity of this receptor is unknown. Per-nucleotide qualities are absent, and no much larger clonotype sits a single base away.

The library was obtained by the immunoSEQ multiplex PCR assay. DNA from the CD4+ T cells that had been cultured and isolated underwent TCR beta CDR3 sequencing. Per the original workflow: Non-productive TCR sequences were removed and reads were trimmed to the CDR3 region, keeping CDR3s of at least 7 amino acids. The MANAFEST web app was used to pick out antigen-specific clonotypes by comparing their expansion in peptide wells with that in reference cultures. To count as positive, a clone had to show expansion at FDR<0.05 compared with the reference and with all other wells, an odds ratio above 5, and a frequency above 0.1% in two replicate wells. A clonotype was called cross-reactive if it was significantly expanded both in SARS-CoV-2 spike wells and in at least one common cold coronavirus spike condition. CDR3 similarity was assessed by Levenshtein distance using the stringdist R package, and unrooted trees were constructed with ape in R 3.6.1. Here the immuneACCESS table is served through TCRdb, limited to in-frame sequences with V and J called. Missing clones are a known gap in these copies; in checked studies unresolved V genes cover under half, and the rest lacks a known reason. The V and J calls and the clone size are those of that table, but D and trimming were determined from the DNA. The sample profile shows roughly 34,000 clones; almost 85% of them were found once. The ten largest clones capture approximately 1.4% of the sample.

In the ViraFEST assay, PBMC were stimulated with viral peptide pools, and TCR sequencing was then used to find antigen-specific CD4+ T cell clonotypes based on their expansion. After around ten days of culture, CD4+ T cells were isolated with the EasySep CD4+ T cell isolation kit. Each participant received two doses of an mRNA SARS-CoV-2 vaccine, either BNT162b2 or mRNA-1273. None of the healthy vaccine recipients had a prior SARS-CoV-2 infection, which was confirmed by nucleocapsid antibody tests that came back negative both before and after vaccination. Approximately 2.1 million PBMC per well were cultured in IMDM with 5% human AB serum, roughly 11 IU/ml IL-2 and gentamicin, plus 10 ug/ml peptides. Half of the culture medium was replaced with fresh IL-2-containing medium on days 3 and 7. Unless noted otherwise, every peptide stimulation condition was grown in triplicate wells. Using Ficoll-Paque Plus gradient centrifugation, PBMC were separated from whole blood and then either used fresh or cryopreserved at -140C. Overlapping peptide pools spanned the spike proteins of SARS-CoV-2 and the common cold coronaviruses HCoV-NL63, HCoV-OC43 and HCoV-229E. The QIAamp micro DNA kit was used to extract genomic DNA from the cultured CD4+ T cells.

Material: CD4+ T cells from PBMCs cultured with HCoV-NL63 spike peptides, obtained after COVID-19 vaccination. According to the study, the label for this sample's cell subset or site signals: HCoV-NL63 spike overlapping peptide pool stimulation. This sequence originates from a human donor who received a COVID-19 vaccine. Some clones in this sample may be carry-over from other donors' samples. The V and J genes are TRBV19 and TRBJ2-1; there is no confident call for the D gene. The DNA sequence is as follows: TGTGCCAGTAGTATCCATTTATACAATGAGCAGTTCTTC. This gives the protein CASSIHLYNEQFF.